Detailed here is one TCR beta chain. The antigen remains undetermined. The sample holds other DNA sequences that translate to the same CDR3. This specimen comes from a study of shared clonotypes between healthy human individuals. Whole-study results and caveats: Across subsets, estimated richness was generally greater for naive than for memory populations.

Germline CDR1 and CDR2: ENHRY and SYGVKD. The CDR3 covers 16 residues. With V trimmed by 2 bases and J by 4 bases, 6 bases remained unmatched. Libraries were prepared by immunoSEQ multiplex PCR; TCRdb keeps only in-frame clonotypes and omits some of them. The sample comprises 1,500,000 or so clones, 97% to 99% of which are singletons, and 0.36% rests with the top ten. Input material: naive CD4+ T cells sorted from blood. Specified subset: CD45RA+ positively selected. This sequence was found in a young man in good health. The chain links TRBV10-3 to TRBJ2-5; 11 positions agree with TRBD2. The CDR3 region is CAISEGLAGGGETQYF. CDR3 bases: TGTGCCATCAGTGAGGGGCTAGCGGGAGGAGGAGAGACCCAGTACTTC.